Only a few counts were recorded for the clone carrying this T cell receptor (beta chain). The antigen remains unidentified. CDR1 and CDR2 (germline): SGHDN, FVKESK. V lost 8 bases to trimming and J lost 4 bases, with 11 bases between them. The CDR3 has 13 amino acids. The sample belongs to a study of human T cells and chemical hapten exposure. Looking at the study overall: Sensitization involved placing 2% DPC onto an approximately 2 cm by approximately 2 cm region of upper inner arm skin. Each patch test put 0.01% DPC on the upper back, and results were read at 6 days. Study-wide points: TCRs above 1 in 1000 frequency stayed constant with DPC sensitization.

Time point here: patch test 1, 2 weeks after DPC sensitization. As for treatment: therapeutic diphenylcyclopropenone sensitization with weekly scalp DPC. Unseparated into fractions, whole blood served as the source from which total RNA was extracted. TCRdb used MiXCR to reprocess the RACE reads, holding one entry per CDR3 protein. This table has some 190,000 distinct CDR3 sequences, approximately 20% appearing once. Sequenced material: whole blood, taken in connection with sensitization to the hapten diphenylcyclopropenone (DPC). This TCR came from a woman aged 50 to 65 with alopecia areata. Some clones in this sample may be carry-over from other donors' samples. The rearrangement joins TRBV14 to TRBJ2-2; perhaps TRBD2 as D (5 bases). CDR3 amino acids: CASRRLFTGELFF. The CDR3 DNA reads TGTGCCAGCCGGAGGTTATTCACCGGGGAGCTGTTTTTT.